The source of this T cell receptor (beta chain) is a study of shared clonotypes between healthy human individuals. Those who donated, Caucasian adults without exception, all lived in Nashville, Tennessee. Researchers partitioned CD4+ cells into CD45RA+ naive and CD45RA-negative memory subsets. Profiling relied on immunoSEQ multiplex PCR, and the TCRdb table lists in-frame clones only, not all of them. The table shows roughly 700,000 clones, with about 74% occurring only once. As to this clone: The target antigen is unknown.

General study findings and limits: Across subsets, estimated richness was generally greater for naive than for memory populations.

Germline-derived CDR1 and CDR2 are MNHNY and SVGAGI (reference sequence). The CDR3 sequence is 15 residues long. Between the trimmed V and J ends, which lost 6 bases and 3 bases, there was a span of 15 bases. This TCR came from a woman aged 30 to 39 in good health. The J gene is TRBJ1-5, the V gene TRBV6-6; TRBD1 is a possible D gene (5 bases). Source material: memory CD4+ T cells sorted from blood. Indicated subset: CD45RA-negative fraction. CDR3: CASSPDLGDNQPQHF. The CDR3 bases are TGTGCCAGCAGCCCCGACCTGGGGGACAATCAGCCCCAGCATTTT.